This T cell receptor (beta chain) was recovered during a study of blood T cell repertoires in COVID-19. Germline CDR1 and CDR2: KGHSH and LQKENI. Trimming took 3 bases from V and 0 from J, leaving 21 bases between them. The CDR3 sequence is 19 residues long. Methods used by the authors: Quantification of nucleated cells was approximated via reference gene primer amplification. The protocol was immunoSEQ multiplex PCR, while the TCRdb copy is restricted to in-frame clones and leaves out a portion. V, J and clone size were drawn from that table, and D and trimming were deduced from the DNA. This table has around 95,000 clones, around 88% appearing once.

The receptor was isolated from a human donor in a cohort sampled during active COVID-19. The source material was peripheral blood. This chain joins TRBV18 and TRBJ1-3; D not certain. Written as DNA, the CDR3 is TGTGCCAGCTCACCTTACCGGGGTGCAGGAGCTCCCTCTGGAAACACCATATATTTT. This sequence encodes CASSPYRGAGAPSGNTIYF.